This TCR beta chain was observed in a study of PD-1 blockade in mismatch repair-deficient tumors. A few pembrolizumab responders had their TCRs sequenced. The CDR3 length is 16 residues. Germline-derived CDR1 and CDR2 are ENHRY and SYGVKD. J lost 0 bases, V lost 6 bases, and 10 bases had no gene match. Profiled with immunoSEQ multiplex PCR; TCRdb holds only in-frame clones, not every one. Of around 40,000 clones listed, 70% to 90% are singletons. This clonotype originated in an adult with mismatch repair-deficient cancer. This sequence joins TRBV10-3 and TRBJ1-2; 7 bases agree with TRBD1. This specimen consisted of peripheral blood, obtained roughly 76 weeks after starting pembrolizumab. CDR3 amino acids: CAISTSGQSTNYGYTF. CDR3 bases: TGTGCCATCAGCACCTCGGGACAGAGCACTAACTATGGCTACACCTTC.